One sample yielded the 28 T cell receptor beta chains listed below, sequenced in a study of blood T cell repertoires in COVID-19. The data were produced by immunoSEQ multiplex PCR, yet TCRdb's version contains in-frame clones alone and is incomplete. Of some 100,000 clones in the sample, 88% were seen once. Material: peripheral blood. The source is a woman older than 75 with active COVID-19.

The rearrangement uses TRBV2 and TRBJ2-1, with D perhaps TRBD1 (5 bases). Trimming shortened V by 7 bases and J by 1 base, and 29 bases separated the two germline ends. The germline gives CDR1 SNHLY, CDR2 FYNNEI. This CDR3 has 20 residues. The CDR3 sequence is CASKGSGSRTGPLSYNEQFF. CDR3 nucleotide sequence: TGTGCCAGCAAGGGCTCAGGGTCTAGGACCGGCCCTTTGTCCTACAATGAGCAGTTCTTC.

The CDR3: CASSLGRTSAYNEQFF. DNA for the CDR3: TGTGCCAGCAGCTTAGGACGGACTAGCGCTTACAATGAGCAGTTCTTC. V gene TRBV7-8 combines with J gene TRBJ2-1, with 9 nucleotides matching TRBD2. Germline values: CDR1 SGHVS, CDR2 FQNEAQ. The CDR3 runs 16 residues. Losses at the gene ends were 1 base for V and 4 bases for J; bases not matched to a gene: 5. Supplemented by reference TRBV7-8 and TRBJ2-1, the full variable domain reads GAGVSQSPRYKVAKRGQDVALRCDPISGHVSLFWYQQALGQGPEFLTYFQNEAQLDKSGLPSDRFFAERPEGSVSTLKIQRTQQEDSAVYLCASSLGRTSAYNEQFFGPGTRLTVL.

The chain couples TRBV7-9 to TRBJ1-2, with TRBD1 identical over 7 bases. CDR3 length: 15 amino acids. The J segment lost 4 bases and the V segment lost 5 bases, leaving 10 bases of the junction unmatched. CDR1 is SEHNR, CDR2 FQNEAQ, per germline (reference sequence). For the CDR3, the DNA is TGTGCCAGCAGCCCCGACCTCAGGGACAGCTATGGCTACACCTTC. Amino acid sequence: CASSPDLRDSYGYTF.

CDR3 bases: TGTGCCAGCAGTCACCGGACAGAGGTGCCCGAGCAGTACTTC. The encoded protein is CASSHRTEVPEQYF. The chain couples TRBV28 to TRBJ2-7; D perhaps matches TRBD1 (6 bases). The CDR3 is made up of 14 amino acids. The V end lost 5 bases, the J end lost 6 bases, and 17 bases lay between the germline ends. The V gene's germline CDR1 is MDHEN and CDR2 SYDVKM.

The chain has TRBV20-1 and TRBJ2-7, with TRBD1 matching 11 bases. With 3 bases clipped from V and 4 bases from J, the junction kept 5 bases outside the gene matches. The germline V gene encodes CDR1 DFQATT and CDR2 SNEGSKA (reference sequence). This CDR3 spans 14 amino acids. CDR3 residues: CSASWGQGVYEQYF. The CDR3 DNA reads TGCAGTGCTAGTTGGGGACAGGGGGTTTACGAGCAGTACTTC.

The V gene is TRBV19, the J gene TRBJ2-5, with unresolved D. V lost 4 bases and J lost 7, with 13 bases in between. The germline gives CDR1 LNHDA, CDR2 SQIVND (reference sequence). This CDR3 comprises 13 residues. In DNA, the CDR3 is TGTGCCAGTAGTAGACCCGGGTCCGGGACCCAGTACTTC. As protein: CASSRPGSGTQYF.

The rearrangement links TRBV20-1 to TRBJ2-5, with TRBD2 identical over 9 bases. The length of the CDR3 is 15 residues. CDR1 is DFQATT and CDR2 is SNEGSKA in the germline V gene (reference sequence). V shed 3 bases and J 2 bases; nucleotides not matched to a gene: 7. CDR3 loop: CSASPRTSVQETQYF. CDR3 sequence (DNA): TGCAGTGCTAGTCCCCGGACTAGCGTTCAAGAGACCCAGTACTTC.

The rearrangement links TRBV11-1 to TRBJ2-1, with 7 bases fitting TRBD1. V lost 5 bases to trimming and J lost 9 bases; unmatched junction nucleotides: 13. Per the germline V gene, CDR1 is SGHAT and CDR2 is FQDESV (reference sequence). CDR3 length: 15 residues. This CDR3 reads CASSLQGTPLTEQFF. As DNA, the CDR3 is TGTGCCAGCAGCCTACAGGGGACCCCGTTAACTGAGCAGTTCTTC.

The rearrangement uses TRBV29-1 and TRBJ2-2; D remains ambiguous. The CDR3 has 13 amino acids. The V end was cut by 5 bases, the J end by 5 bases, with 12 bases between. Germline V gene sequence: CDR1 SQVTM, CDR2 ANQGSEA. The CDR3 region is CSVYDIWTGELFF. CDR3 bases: TGCAGCGTTTATGACATCTGGACCGGGGAGCTGTTTTTT.

The rearrangement links TRBV9 to TRBJ2-5; 9 positions match TRBD2. V lost 1 base and J lost 4; bases outside the gene matches: 5. The CDR3 loop spans 15 amino acids. The germline gives CDR1 SGDLS, CDR2 YYNGEE. The CDR3 spells CASSVLSGSGETQYF. In nucleotides, the CDR3 is TGTGCCAGCAGCGTACTTAGCGGGAGTGGAGAGACCCAGTACTTC.

This chain links TRBV5-6 with TRBJ1-2; the D gene is possibly TRBD1 (6 bases). V was trimmed by 0 bases and J by 4 bases, leaving 13 bases between them. There are 15 residues in the CDR3. CDR1 SGHDT and CDR2 YYEEEE come from the germline V gene. The CDR3 sequence is CASSLAPVTGYGYTF. For the CDR3, the DNA is TGTGCCAGCAGCTTGGCCCCGGTGACAGGCTATGGCTACACCTTC.

This clone was picked up one time. This chain links TRBV27 with TRBJ2-1; 8 positions match TRBD2. The CDR3 runs to 15 residues. CDR1 and CDR2 from the germline V gene are MNHEY and SMNVEV (reference sequence). V was pared by 3 bases and J by 3 bases, with 4 bases of the junction left unmatched. The CDR3 sequence: CASSFRLAGYNEQFF. The CDR3 region has the DNA TGTGCCAGCAGTTTCAGGCTAGCGGGCTACAATGAGCAGTTCTTC.

The rearrangement joins TRBV5-6 to TRBJ1-6, with D possibly TRBD1 on 5 matching bases. This CDR3 has 14 amino acids. Germline V gene lookup returns CDR1 SGHDT and CDR2 YYEEEE. V lost 4 bases and J lost 13, with 18 bases in between. The CDR3 bases are TGTGCCAGCAGCCTAGGGGCTCGGTCTAAGCCCCTCCACTTT. Its protein product is CASSLGARSKPLHF.

The chain has TRBV30 and TRBJ2-7; the match to TRBD1 covers 7 bases. Trimming removed 8 bases from V and 3 bases from J; junction bases left unmatched: 10. The CDR3 length is 13 residues. Germline V gene data show CDR1 as GTSNPN and CDR2 as SVGIG (reference sequence). CDR3 sequence reads: CAGDRGQFYEQYF. The CDR3 DNA reads TGTGCCGGGGACCGGGGACAGTTCTACGAGCAGTACTTC.

The chain carries TRBV2 and TRBJ2-3; 10 positions agree with TRBD1. Looked up from germline, CDR1 is SNHLY and CDR2 is FYNNEI. The CDR3 runs 14 residues. With 6 bases clipped from V and 5 bases from J, the junction kept 5 bases outside the gene matches. CDR3 DNA sequence: TGTGCCAGCAGGGACAGGGGGAAGGGAGATACGCAGTATTTT. Residues: CASRDRGKGDTQYF.

The genes are TRBV6-2 or TRBV6-3 and TRBJ2-2, with 11 positions matching TRBD2. There are 20 residues in the CDR3. With 4 bases clipped from V and 0 bases from J, the junction kept 13 bases outside the gene matches. The V gene's germline CDR1 is MNHEY and CDR2 SVGEGT. CDR3: CASSLTPGLAVYSNTGELFF. The CDR3 bases are TGTGCCAGCAGTTTAACGCCGGGACTAGCGGTCTACTCGAACACCGGGGAGCTGTTTTTT.

The chain links TRBV7-2 to TRBJ2-3; the D gene is possibly TRBD2 (6 bases). Germline V gene lookup returns CDR1 SGHTA and CDR2 FQGNSA. The V end lost 5 bases, the J end lost 4 bases, and 13 bases lay between the germline ends. This CDR3 contains 14 residues. In DNA, the CDR3 is TGTGCCAGCAGCCCTGGACTATCAGCAGATACGCAGTATTTT. This sequence encodes CASSPGLSADTQYF.

This chain connects TRBV6-6 to TRBJ1-5, with a weak D call TRBD1 (5 bases). The CDR3 loop spans 13 amino acids. Trimming stripped 6 bases from V and 6 bases from J, with 12 bases between. Looked up from germline, CDR1 is MNHNY and CDR2 is SVGAGI (reference sequence). In nucleotides, the CDR3 is TGTGCCAGCAGCTCCCAGGGTACTCAGCCCCAGCATTTT. This sequence encodes CASSSQGTQPQHF.

The chain combines TRBV19 with TRBJ1-3; 7 bases are a match to TRBD1. The V gene end was trimmed by 9 bases and the J gene end by 0 bases; junction bases not matched to a gene: 5. Germline-derived CDR1 and CDR2 are LNHDA and SQIVND (reference sequence). The CDR3 is 14 residues long. CDR3 amino acids: CASGGDSSGNTIYF. The CDR3 DNA reads as TGTGCCAGCGGGGGGGACAGCTCTGGAAACACCATATATTTT. Full variable domain (remainder filled in from reference TRBV19 and TRBJ1-3): DGGITQSPKYLFRKEGQNVTLSCEQNLNHDAMYWYRQDPGQGLRLIYYSQIVNDFQKGDIAEGYSVSREKKESFPLTVTSAQKNPTAFYLCASGGDSSGNTIYFGEGSWLTVV.

The chain has TRBV5-4 and TRBJ2-3, with 11 nucleotides matching TRBD2. J lost 5 bases, V lost 4 bases, and 9 bases had no gene match. Looked up from germline, CDR1 is SGHNT and CDR2 is YYREEE (reference sequence). This CDR3 has 16 residues. CDR3 nucleotide sequence: TGTGCCAGCAGCCCGACTAGCGGGAATGCCGGAGATACGCAGTATTTT. Amino acid sequence: CASSPTSGNAGDTQYF. Full variable domain (remainder filled in from reference TRBV5-4 and TRBJ2-3): ETGVTQSPTHLIKTRGQQVTLRCSSQSGHNTVSWYQQALGQGPQFIFQYYREEENGRGNFPPRFSGLQFPNYSSELNVNALELDDSALYLCASSPTSGNAGDTQYFGPGTRLTVL.

V gene TRBV7-6 combines with J gene TRBJ1-6, with a weak D call TRBD1 (5 bases). The V gene's germline CDR1 is SGHVS and CDR2 FNYEAQ. V lost 0 bases and J 4 bases, leaving 13 bases between the germline ends. The CDR3 is 17 amino acids. The CDR3: CASSLAGGISYNSPLHF. DNA of the CDR3: TGTGCCAGCAGCTTAGCGGGGGGTATCAGTTATAATTCACCCCTCCACTTT.

The V gene is TRBV6-2 or TRBV6-3, the J gene TRBJ2-2; TRBD2 matches at 8 bases. This CDR3 spans 15 amino acids. Germline V gene sequence: CDR1 MNHEY, CDR2 SVGEGT. V dropped 6 bases and J dropped 5; count of bases not matched to a gene: 8. CDR3 amino acids: CASSYLAGGTGELFF. The CDR3 coding sequence is TGTGCCAGCAGCTATCTAGCGGGTGGAACCGGGGAGCTGTTTTTT.

V gene TRBV4-1 combines with J gene TRBJ1-4; D is perhaps TRBD1 (5 bases). Trimming left V 4 bases short and J 3 bases short, with 18 bases between. The V gene's germline CDR1 is MGHRA and CDR2 YSYEKL. The CDR3 length is 17 residues. In DNA, the CDR3 is TGCGCCAGCAGCCTTAGGGGTTTATCAGTACCTAATGAAAAACTGTTTTTT. It encodes CASSLRGLSVPNEKLFF.

The J gene is TRBJ2-2, the V gene TRBV24-1, with TRBD1 matching over 9 bases. Losses at the gene ends were 3 bases for V and 3 bases for J; bases not matched to a gene: 4. The CDR3 consists of 16 residues. CDR1 is KGHDR and CDR2 is SFDVKD in the germline V gene. In nucleotides, the CDR3 is TGTGCCACCAGTGATCCCAGACAGGGGGACACCGGGGAGCTGTTTTTT. The encoded protein is CATSDPRQGDTGELFF.

V usage is TRBV11-2 and J usage is TRBJ2-1; D gene ambiguous. Germline CDR1 and CDR2: SGHAT and FQNNGV. V lost 3 bases to trimming and J lost 12 bases, with 12 bases between them. The CDR3 runs 12 residues. The CDR3 nucleotides read TGTGCCAGCAGCTTTAACGCGGATCTGCAGTTCTTC. Translated: CASSFNADLQFF.

This chain links TRBV10-3 with TRBJ2-5, with a tentative D call TRBD2 (6 bases). Germline-derived CDR1 and CDR2 are ENHRY and SYGVKD. This CDR3 spans 15 amino acids. Trimming removed 0 bases from V and 5 bases from J, with 13 bases in between. The CDR3 DNA is TGTGCCATCAGTGAGTCGGAGGGCTGGATTGAGACCCAGTACTTC. As protein: CAISESEGWIETQYF.

The CDR3 bases are TGTGCCAGCTCACCAGCGGGAGGGAATGAGCAGTTCTTC. Translation: CASSPAGGNEQFF. The rearrangement joins TRBV18 to TRBJ2-1; 9 bases match TRBD2. CDR1 and CDR2 from the germline V gene are KGHSH and LQKENI. The CDR3 is 13 residues long. V lost 2 bases to trimming and J lost 7 bases; unmatched junction nucleotides: 0. Supplemented by reference TRBV18 and TRBJ2-1, the full variable domain reads NAGVMQNPRHLVRRRGQEARLRCSPMKGHSHVYWYRQLPEEGLKFMVYLQKENIIDESGMPKERFSAEFPKEGPSILRIQQVVRGDSAAYFCASSPAGGNEQFFGPGTRLTVL.

This clone appeared a few times. The rearrangement links TRBV18 to TRBJ1-6, with TRBD1 matching 7 bases. This CDR3 is built from 15 residues. Trimming removed 5 bases from V and 7 bases from J; junction bases left unmatched: 8. Germline V gene sequence: CDR1 KGHSH, CDR2 LQKENI. CDR3 amino acids: CASSSTRDRNSPLHF. DNA for the CDR3: TGTGCCAGCTCATCGACGAGGGACAGAAATTCACCCCTCCACTTT. The full variable domain, its missing parts supplied by reference TRBV18 and TRBJ1-6, is NAGVMQNPRHLVRRRGQEARLRCSPMKGHSHVYWYRQLPEEGLKFMVYLQKENIIDESGMPKERFSAEFPKEGPSILRIQQVVRGDSAAYFCASSSTRDRNSPLHFGNGTRLTVT.